This T cell receptor (beta chain) was identified during a study of blood T cell repertoires in COVID-19. Across the study: The United States, Italy and Spain provided the acute and convalescent COVID-19 samples. In each case, the material was cDNA or gDNA derived from T cells, B-cell-depleted T cells, or PBMCs.

The germline V and J ends were trimmed by 1 base and 6 bases, with 11 bases remaining between them. Germline CDR1 and CDR2: SGHDT and YYEEEE. This CDR3 spans 13 amino acids. Authors' methods: Researchers report that nucleated cell counts were estimated from reference gene primer amplification. Sequenced by immunoSEQ multiplex PCR; TCRdb stores in-frame clones only, minus some. V, J and clone size derive from that table, while D and trimming were established from the DNA sequence. The top ten clones hold about 29% of a sample with 95,000 to 150,000 clones, approximately 92% of them seen once. The V call is TRBV5-6, the J call TRBJ2-7; TRBD2 might be the D (6 bases). Sequencing was done on a sample of peripheral blood. This receptor was obtained from a man between 65 and 85 years old with active or convalescent COVID-19. In DNA, the CDR3 is TGTGCCAGCAGCTTGCCTAGCGTAGGCGAGCAGTACTTC. This encodes CASSLPSVGEQYF.